This T cell receptor beta chain was profiled in a study of blood T cell repertoires in COVID-19. Clones were read by immunoSEQ multiplex PCR, and TCRdb kept only the in-frame ones, dropping some. The sample consists of a few hundred thousand clones, approximately 90% of them appearing once. V gave up 2 bases and J gave up 7 bases; unmatched junction bases: 8. Per the germline V gene, CDR1 is SGHRS and CDR2 is YFSETQ. This CDR3 region has 16 residues. Sequences were obtained from PBMCs or T cells enriched from blood (not recorded which). The clonotype was recovered from a woman aged 40 to 50 who had been exposed to COVID-19. The chain has TRBV5-1 and TRBJ2-1; 11 nucleotides match TRBD1. CDR3 bases: TGCGCCAGCAGCTTTGCCTCCGGGACAGGGGGAAATGAGCAGTTCTTC. It yields the protein CASSFASGTGGNEQFF.